This is a list of T cell receptor beta chains from one sample in a study of OX40 agonist ivuxolimab in advanced cancers. Measured with immunoSEQ multiplex PCR; TCRdb has only the in-frame clones, and not every one. The sample includes 15,000 to 25,000 clones, about 83% of them seen just once. This sample comprised CD4+ or CD8+ T cells sorted from blood, obtained in a trial of the OX40 agonist ivuxolimab. The receptors originated from an adult with an advanced solid tumor such as melanoma, head and neck, liver or kidney cancer. Each CDR3 is given with its conserved first and last residue. A D gene is named only where the DNA matches it firmly. Clone size appears in some rows only: once, few, many, or a class for an expanded clone.

d_gene,j_gene,v_gene,abundance,CDR3nt,CDR3aa
NA,TRBJ1-4,TRBV5-8,NA,TGTGCCAGCAGCCCGGGACTTCCTAAGGGAAATGAAAAACTGTTTTTT,CASSPGLPKGNEKLFF
TRBD1,TRBJ2-1,TRBV6-5,NA,TGTGCCAGCAGTCAGGGACAGGGGCTCGATGAGCAGTTCTTC,CASSQGQGLDEQFF
NA,TRBJ2-1,TRBV4-3,NA,TGCGCCAGCAGCCAAGGGGAAGGCTCCTACAATGAGCAGTTCTTC,CASSQGEGSYNEQFF
NA,TRBJ2-5,TRBV27,NA,TGTGCCAGCAGTTTACAGGGACCCGAGACCCAGTACTTC,CASSLQGPETQYF
NA,TRBJ2-2,TRBV6-6,NA,TGTGCCAGCAGTTACGTCGCCGGGGAGCTGTTTTTT,CASSYVAGELFF
NA,TRBJ2-5,TRBV6-5,NA,TGTGCCAGCTTAGCCGCCGCCACCGGCGGGGAGACCCAGTACTTC,CASLAAATGGETQYF
TRBD1,TRBJ2-7,TRBV10-1,NA,TGCGCCAGCAGTGCGACAGGGACCAGCGAGCAGTACTTC,CASSATGTSEQYF
NA,TRBJ1-5,TRBV12-5,NA,TGTGCTAGTGGTTGGGGAGAGTATAGCAATCAGCCCCAGCATTTT,CASGWGEYSNQPQHF
TRBD2,TRBJ2-1,TRBV9,NA,TGTGCCAGCAGCCCCCGACTAGCGGGGGGGTTCTACAATGAGCAGTTCTTC,CASSPRLAGGFYNEQFF
NA,TRBJ1-5,TRBV28,NA,TGTGCCAGCACCGGACAGCACACAGCCTATAGCAATCAGCCCCAGCATTTT,CASTGQHTAYSNQPQHF
NA,TRBJ2-2,TRBV28,medium-sized,TGTGCCAGCAGTTTGGAGGTCTTTGGGGAGCTGTTTTTT,CASSLEVFGELFF
NA,TRBJ1-1,TRBV27,NA,TGTGCCAGCAGTCAGGGGACGGTGAACACTGAAGCTTTCTTT,CASSQGTVNTEAFF
TRBD1,TRBJ1-6,TRBV9,many,TGTGCCAGCAGCGTATGGGACAGGGGCTCACCCCTCCACTTT,CASSVWDRGSPLHF
NA,TRBJ1-2,TRBV30,NA,TGTGCCTGGAGTGAAACCGGGACGGTGGGTGGCTACACCTTC,CAWSETGTVGGYTF
NA,TRBJ2-2,TRBV7-9,NA,TGTGCCAGCGAGCCGGGGGGGGAGCTGTTTTTT,CASEPGGELFF
NA,TRBJ2-7,TRBV14,once,TGTGCCAGCAGCACATTAGACCCGGTGGAGCAGTACTTC,CASSTLDPVEQYF
NA,TRBJ2-7,TRBV30,NA,TGTGCCTGGGACCCGCAGAGCTCCTACGAGCAGTACTTC,CAWDPQSSYEQYF
TRBD1,TRBJ2-7,TRBV4-2,NA,TGTGCCAGCAGCCAAGAGGATCAGGGGGCCACCTACGAGCAGTACTTC,CASSQEDQGATYEQYF
NA,TRBJ2-1,TRBV2,NA,TGTGCCAGCAGTGATACCGATACCTACAATGAGCAGTTCTTC,CASSDTDTYNEQFF
NA,TRBJ1-6,TRBV28,NA,TGTGCCAGCAGTTTAGGGGTCGCGACTTATAATTCACCCCTCCACTTT,CASSLGVATYNSPLHF
TRBD1,TRBJ1-2,TRBV7-9,NA,TGTGCCAGCAGCATATATACAGGGGGCTATGGCTACACCTTC,CASSIYTGGYGYTF
NA,TRBJ1-2,TRBV28,NA,TGTGCCAGCAGTATACCCGGGACCGCGGTTGGCTACACCTTC,CASSIPGTAVGYTF
TRBD2,TRBJ2-5,TRBV6-5,NA,TGTGCCAGCGGGGGTAGCGGGGGACAAGAGACCCAGTACTTC,CASGGSGGQETQYF
NA,TRBJ1-2,TRBV28,NA,TGTGCCAGCAGTCCCCTCAGTAACTATGGCTACACCTTC,CASSPLSNYGYTF
NA,TRBJ1-4,TRBV27,NA,TGTGCCAGCAGCCTACTAGGGGGTGAAAAACTGTTTTTT,CASSLLGGEKLFF
NA,TRBJ1-5,TRBV2,NA,TGTGCCAGCAGTGAACTTTTTGGCCAGCCCCAGCATTTT,CASSELFGQPQHF
TRBD2,TRBJ2-3,TRBV4-1,few,TGCGCCAGCAGCCGCACCCTCTTGAGTAGCGGGGGGGCTACAGATACGCAGTATTTT,CASSRTLLSSGGATDTQYF
NA,TRBJ1-2,TRBV6-5,NA,TGTGCCAGCAGTTCCCAACTTATGGGGGGCGACTATGGCTACACCTTC,CASSSQLMGGDYGYTF